Sequencing of this TCR beta chain was carried out in a study of tumor-infiltrating lymphocytes in primary liver carcinoma. cDNA specific to TCR beta was made from 500 ng of total RNA, with a constant-region primer employed for priming. Modified slightly, ARM-PCR produced TCR beta libraries over three nested multiplex PCR rounds. TRBV1-TRBV30 forward primers and a C-beta reverse primer were used in the first two PCR rounds, which each ran for approximately 11 cycles. TCRdb itself ran the multiplex PCR reads through MiXCR, one entry per CDR3 protein. The table shows some 110,000 distinct CDR3 sequences, with 64% occurring only once. Note on this clonotype: Its cognate antigen is unknown.

Study-level findings and limits: Among top clones, only about 7-24% appeared in all five tumor regions.

Germline V gene data show CDR1 as SNHLY and CDR2 as FYNNEI. CDR3 size: 14 residues. Germline trimming cut 8 bases from V and 7 bases from J; bases unmatched to any gene: 9. The study co-extracted DNA and RNA from about 21-30 mg of unsorted bulk tissue. Resection treated the patients' primary liver carcinoma. The patients, who had chronic HBV infection, were treatment-naive (untreated). This sequence originates from a woman aged 60-75 years with primary liver carcinoma and hepatitis B virus infection. The gene calls are TRBV2 and TRBJ1-5; 9 positions agree with TRBD1. Sequenced input: liver tumor tissue from sampling region 3. Stated subset: tumor region T3, left-lateral pole. The CDR3 DNA reads TGTGCCAGCCGACACGACAGGGGGGGGCAGCCCCAGCATTTT. Protein product: CASRHDRGGQPQHF.